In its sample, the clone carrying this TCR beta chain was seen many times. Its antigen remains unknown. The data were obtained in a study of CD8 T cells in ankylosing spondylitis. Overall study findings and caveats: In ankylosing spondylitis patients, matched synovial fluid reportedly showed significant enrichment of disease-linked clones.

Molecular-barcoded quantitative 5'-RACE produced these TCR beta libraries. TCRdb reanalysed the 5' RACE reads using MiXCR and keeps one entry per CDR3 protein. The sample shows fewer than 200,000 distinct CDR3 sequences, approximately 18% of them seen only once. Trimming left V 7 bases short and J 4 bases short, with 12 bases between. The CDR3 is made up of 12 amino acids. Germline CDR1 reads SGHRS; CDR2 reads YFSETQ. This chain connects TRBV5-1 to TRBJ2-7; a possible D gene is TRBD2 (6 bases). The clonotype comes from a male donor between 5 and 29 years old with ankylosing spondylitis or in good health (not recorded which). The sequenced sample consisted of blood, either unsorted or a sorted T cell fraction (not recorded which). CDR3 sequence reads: CASGTSSYEQYF. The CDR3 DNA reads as TGCGCCAGCGGAACTAGCTCGTACGAGCAGTACTTC. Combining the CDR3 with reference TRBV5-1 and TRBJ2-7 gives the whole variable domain KAGVTQTPRYLIKTRGQQVTLSCSPISGHRSVSWYQQTPGQGLQFLFEYFSETQRNKGNFPGRFSGRQFSNSRSEMNVSTLELGDSALYLCASGTSSYEQYFGPGTRLTVT.